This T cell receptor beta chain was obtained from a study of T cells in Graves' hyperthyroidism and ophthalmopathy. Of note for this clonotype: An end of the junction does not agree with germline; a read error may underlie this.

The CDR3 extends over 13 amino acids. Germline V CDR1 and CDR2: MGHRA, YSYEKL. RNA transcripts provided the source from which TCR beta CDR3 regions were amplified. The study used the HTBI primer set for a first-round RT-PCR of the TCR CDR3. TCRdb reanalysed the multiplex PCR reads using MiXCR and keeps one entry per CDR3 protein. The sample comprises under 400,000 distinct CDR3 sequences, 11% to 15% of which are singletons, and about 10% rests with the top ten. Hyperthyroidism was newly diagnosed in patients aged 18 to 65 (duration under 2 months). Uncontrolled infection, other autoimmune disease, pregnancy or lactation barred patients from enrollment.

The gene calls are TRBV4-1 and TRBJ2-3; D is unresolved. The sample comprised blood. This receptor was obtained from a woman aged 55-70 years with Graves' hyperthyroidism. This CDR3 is CASSFTRTDTQYF. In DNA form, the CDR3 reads TGTGCCAGCAGCTTCACACGAACAGATACGCAGTATTTT.